These T cell receptor beta chains were read from a single sample in a study of type 1 regulatory T cells. One entry per CDR3 protein, called by TCRdb with MiXCR from the reads. The profile covers 65,000 to 80,000 distinct CDR3 sequences, with around 21% appearing a single time and 7.5% to 8.5% taken by the ten largest. No cognate antigen is known for these TCRs. Source material: cultured type 1 regulatory T (Tr1) cells, either the whole culture or a sorted fraction (not recorded which). The receptors shown here come from a human donor in good health. CDR3s include the opening cysteine and the closing phenylalanine or tryptophan.

>TRBJ2-1|TRBV5-1
CASETSGSNNEQFF
>TRBJ2-2|TRBV5-1
CASSAQLAGHTGELFF
>TRBJ1-2|TRBV24-1
CAASGGQGADGYTF
>TRBJ2-5|TRBV2
CASIFFLGETQYF
>TRBJ1-1|TRBV5-5
CASSWADRGGNTEAFF
>TRBJ2-3|TRBV25-1
CASGAGLAGVRLIPDTQYF
>TRBJ1-1|TRBV6-1
CASSADSFMNTEAFF
>TRBJ1-2|TRBV10-3
CAIRTGDRNGYTF
>TRBJ2-1|TRBV20-1
CSAINEGPYNEQFF
>TRBJ2-1|TRBV6-5
CASSYRTSGRNEQFF
>TRBJ2-3|TRBV30
CAWSTGADTQYF
>TRBJ2-3|TRBV6-2/TRBV6-3
CASSYTETSTDTQYF
>TRBJ2-7|TRBV6-1
CASSPREFLYEQYF
>TRBJ1-1|TRBV12-3/TRBV12-4
CASSSARGTEAFF
>TRBJ1-2|TRBV20-1
CSASLAAFYGYTF
>TRBJ1-5|TRBV20-1
CSASLSESNQPQHF
>TRBJ1-3|TRBV6-6
CASSRQGIGSGNTIYF
>TRBJ2-5|TRBV4-2
CASSQLQSQETQYF
>TRBJ2-7|TRBV5-1
CASSQGLAYEQYF
>TRBJ2-5|TRBV5-1
CASSLVLGQQETQYF
>TRBJ1-1|TRBV18
CASSGQGQGNTEAFF
>TRBJ1-5|TRBV10-3
CAISDSGRGVQPQHF
>TRBJ1-4|TRBV10-3
CATQIVLEEKLFF
>TRBJ2-1|TRBV7-2
CASSYQQGLGEQFF
>TRBJ2-2|TRBV4-1
CASSLLGTANTGELFF
>TRBJ2-7|TRBV5-1
CASSPGTGVEQYF
>TRBJ2-2|TRBV4-2
CASSQGSGNTGELFF
>TRBJ2-1|TRBV15
CATRLVAASEQFF
>TRBJ2-7|TRBV11-3
CASSQGTGNREQYF
>TRBJ2-7|TRBV7-2
CASSWRTSYEQYF
>TRBJ1-2|TRBV19
CASSEDRGNYGYTF
>TRBJ2-1|TRBV7-3
CASSLGGSGWNEQFF
>TRBJ2-2|TRBV5-1
CASSELALGELFF
>TRBJ2-5|TRBV3-1
CASSQLAGDSWETQYF
>TRBJ2-2|TRBV12-3/TRBV12-4
CASSSPVGGPAGELFF
>TRBJ2-2|TRBV20-1
CSASDLRQGNTGELFF
>TRBJ2-3|TRBV5-1
CASSYRTPDTQYF
>TRBJ1-1|TRBV4-3
CASSQERGLDTEAFF
>TRBJ1-5|TRBV20-1
CSARGSNQPQHF
>TRBJ2-1|TRBV2
CASSPAGGNEQFF
>TRBJ2-5|TRBV2
CASRETGWEETQYF
>TRBJ1-1|TRBV20-1
CSARVLAFMNTEAFF
>TRBJ2-7|TRBV7-2
CASSLRRESYEQYF
>TRBJ1-5|TRBV4-3
CASSQVEQAPQHF
>TRBJ1-5|TRBV5-1
CASSPGPDQPQHF